The clone carrying this TCR beta chain has only a few counts. The target antigen is unknown. TCRdb reanalysed the reads using MiXCR and keeps one entry per CDR3 protein. The table has approximately 65,000 distinct CDR3 sequences, around 21% seen once; the top ten hold more than 65%. This sample is drawn from a study of T cell repertoires in cytomegalovirus infection. Study background: From public TCR beta signatures came an indication of both CMV infection and matching HLA type.

Study-level findings and limits: Cumulative public TCR beta family frequency identified carriers of CMV plus the relevant HLA. Clonotype analysis showed dominance of the ex vivo response by HLA-C-restricted CMV-specific TCR beta clonotypes.

This receptor was taken from a human donor in good health (CMV status not recorded). Some clones in this sample may be carry-over from other donors' samples. The specimen was CD8+ T cells from cultured PBMCs, collected from culture after CMV antigen stimulation.

The CDR3 loop is CASPRRGNTEAFF. CDR3 sequence (DNA): TGTGCCAGCCCCCGAAGGGGTAACACTGAAGCTTTCTTT. The rearrangement joins TRBV7-2 to TRBJ1-1; TRBD1 might be the D (5 bases). The CDR3 totals 13 residues. Per germline, CDR1 SGHTA and CDR2 FQGNSA. The V and J ends lost 8 bases and 2 bases respectively, with 12 bases between them.